Given below is one T cell receptor (beta chain) in context. This clone appeared once. Its antigen remains undetermined. The sample holds no much larger clone one base away, and base qualities are not on file. The junction shows trimming of 4 bases on V and 2 bases on J, plus 12 bases between the germline ends. The germline V gene specifies SGHRS as CDR1 and YFSETQ as CDR2. The CDR3 has 14 amino acids, counting the end cysteine and phenylalanine. This entry keeps only the CDR3 DNA: 42 bases, framed from base 1. The data were taken from a study of T cell repertoires and HLA-DP antigens (dated by TCRdb to 2017 to 2018). About the study as a whole: The study used an in vitro model of CD4+ T cell alloreactivity in which transduced HeLa cells presented allogeneic HLA-DP. Compared with self, one alloantigen differed at one amino acid in the peptide-binding groove and the other differed at ten, modelling structurally similar versus dissimilar alloantigens. The three donors were two male and one female, with ages ranging from the 18-to-29 to the 60-to-69 age band. On average, approximately 200 ng of DNA went in for sorted CD137+CD4+ samples, versus roughly 1,200 ng for pre-culture CD4+ samples. Overall study results and their limits: Similar clonality (about 0.41) was observed for sorted CD137+ cells against both alloantigens, and this clonality was much higher than that observed in pre-culture samples (around 0.041). Limitations included only a few donors, a non-physiological HeLa antigen-presenting system, and the use of total CD4+ responder cells. Average cumulative frequency of clones undetected before culture was around 36% against one allele and 50% to 55% against the other. Naive and memory CD4+ repertoires were not analysed separately.

TCRB CDR3 regions were amplified with the immunoSEQ multiplex PCR using forward primers for 54 TRBV segments and reverse primers for 13 TRBJ segments. Deep resolution, with a target of approximately 180,000 T cell genomes, was applied to the sequencing of pre-culture CD4+ samples. Sequencing of the amplicons on an Illumina HiSeq System generated 87 bp reads spanning the CDR3. Processing in the source paper ran as follows. Correction for PCR and sequencing errors was applied to reads, and CDR3 regions were defined through alignment to IMGT reference sequences. Synthetic template pools were used to estimate counts of templates and unique rearrangements. Clonality was calculated as 1 minus Pielou's evenness. The Daley-Smith estimator was used to estimate richness. Morisita's index served as the measure of repertoire overlap. A clone counted as low-abundance if it appeared in cultured samples but went undetected in the pre-culture repertoire of the same donor. In TCRdb, the immuneACCESS table is reduced to in-frame sequences with V and J assigned. These tables do not hold every clone; where another copy was compared, an unresolved V gene accounts for under half, and the others remain unexplained. The V and J calls and clone size are taken from that table; D and trimming were inferred from the DNA. Across this sample there are about 110,000 clones, with about 91% seen only once. Around 0.25% of the sample is held by the ten biggest clonotypes.

Untouched CD4+ T cells were isolated from Ficoll-separated PBMC by magnetic bead negative selection, reaching an average purity of roughly 98%. Untouched CD4+ T cells were isolated with magnetic beads from Ficoll-separated PBMC, and a purity of approximately 98% was reached with negligible CD8+ contamination. Peripheral blood mononuclear cells came from the buffy coats of three healthy blood donors. CMV seronegative status was shared by all three donors. The DNeasy Blood & Tissue Kit was used to extract genomic DNA. For each subject, genomic DNA from sorted CD137+CD4+ cells and from pre-culture CD4+ baseline samples underwent TCRB sequencing.

The receptor chain draws on TRBV5-1 and TRBJ2-5, and TRBD1 may be the D gene, going by 5 matching bases. The specimen was CD4+ T cells from PBMCs. The sequence came from a woman aged 18-29 years in good health and CMV-seronegative. The sequenced DNA: TGCGCCAGCAGCCGCCTAGGGGTTCAAGAGACCCAGTACTTC. This is translated as CASSRLGVQETQYF.